This T cell receptor (beta chain) was obtained from a study of blood T cells in healthy people across ages. A second about 6 to 12 cycle PCR used barcoded and J-beta primers. TCRdb ran MiXCR on the 5' RACE reads and lists one entry per CDR3 protein. The repertoire holds 550,000 to 700,000 distinct CDR3 sequences, with approximately 30% as singletons. The CDR3 spans 9 residues. CDR1 and CDR2 from the germline V gene are MNHEY and SMNVEV (reference sequence). The sequenced sample consisted of blood. This receptor was identified in a woman aged 70 to 79 in good health. The chain uses TRBV27 and TRBJ2-5; D possibly matches TRBD1 or TRBD2 (6 bases each). The assigned J gene may be wrong: the sequence end matches TRBJ2-1 better. The CDR3 loop reads CALGGEQFF. As DNA, the CDR3 is TGTGCCTTAGGGGGGGAGCAGTTCTTC.